This T cell receptor (beta chain) was retrieved from a study of blood T cell repertoires in COVID-19. Method: immunoSEQ multiplex PCR; TCRdb's copy keeps in-frame clones and lacks some. The table shows about 230,000 clones, with roughly 90% occurring only once. The CDR3 is 16 amino acids. Germline-derived CDR1 and CDR2 are LNHDA and SQIVND (reference sequence). V was cut by 3 bases and J by 0 bases, with 15 bases left in between. Sequencing input: PBMCs or T cells enriched from blood (not recorded which). J is TRBJ2-7 and V is TRBV19; D may be TRBD2 (6 bases). The clonotype comes from a woman in her twenties or thirties with acute COVID-19. CDR3 nucleotide sequence: TGTGCCAGTAGTATGCGGGGTACCCCCCCCTCCTACGAGCAGTACTTC. This translates into CASSMRGTPPSYEQYF.